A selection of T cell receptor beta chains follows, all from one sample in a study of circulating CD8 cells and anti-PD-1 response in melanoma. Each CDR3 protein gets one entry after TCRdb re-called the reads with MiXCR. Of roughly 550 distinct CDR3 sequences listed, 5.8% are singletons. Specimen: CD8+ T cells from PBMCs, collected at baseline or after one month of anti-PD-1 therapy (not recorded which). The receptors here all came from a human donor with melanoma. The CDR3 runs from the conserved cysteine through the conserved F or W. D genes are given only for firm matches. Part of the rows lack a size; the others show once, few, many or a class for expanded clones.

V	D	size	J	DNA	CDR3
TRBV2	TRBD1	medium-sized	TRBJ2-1	TGTGCCAGCAGGAGGGACAGGGGCGAGTACAATGAGCAGTTCTTC	CASRRDRGEYNEQFF
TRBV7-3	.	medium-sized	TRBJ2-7	TGTGCCAGCAGCCAAGGGGGTGATGGCTACGAGCAGTACTTC	CASSQGGDGYEQYF
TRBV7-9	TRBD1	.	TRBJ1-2	TGTGCCAGCAGCTCCCGGACAGGTGCCAGGAATGGCTACACCTTC	CASSSRTGARNGYTF
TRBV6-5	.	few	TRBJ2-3	TGTGCCAGCAGTGATCCTAGCGAGGATACGCAGTATTTT	CASSDPSEDTQYF
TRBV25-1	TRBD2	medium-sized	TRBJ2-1	TGTGCCAGCAGCCTAGACCCGGGACTAGCGGGTCCATCGAGCTCCTACAATGAGCAGTTCTTC	CASSLDPGLAGPSSSYNEQFF
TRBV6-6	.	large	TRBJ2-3	TGTGCCAGCAGCTGGGCTAGCTCTCGCACAGATACGCAGTATTTT	CASSWASSRTDTQYF
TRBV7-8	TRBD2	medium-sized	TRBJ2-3	TGTGCCAGCAGCTTTTACGGGGGGGCATACACAGATACGCAGTATTTT	CASSFYGGAYTDTQYF
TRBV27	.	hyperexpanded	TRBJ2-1	TGTGCCAGCAGCGCCCTAGCGTCGGGCAATGAGCAGTTCTTC	CASSALASGNEQFF
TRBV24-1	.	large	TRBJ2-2	TGTGCCACCCGGCAGGGCGGGGTCCACACCGGGGAGCTGTTTTTT	CATRQGGVHTGELFF
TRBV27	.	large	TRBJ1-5	TGTGCCAGCAGTTTATTGGCGGCTAATAGCAATCAGCCCCAGCATTTT	CASSLLAANSNQPQHF
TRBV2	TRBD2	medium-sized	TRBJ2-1	TGTGCCAGCAGTGGATGGACTAGCTCAGAACATAACTACAATGAGCAGTTCTTC	CASSGWTSSEHNYNEQFF
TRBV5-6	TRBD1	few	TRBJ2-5	TGTGCCAGCAGTCTCAGGGGGGAGACCCAGTACTTC	CASSLRGETQYF
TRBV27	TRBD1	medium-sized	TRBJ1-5	TGTGCCAGCAGTTTGTTGGGACAGGGTCAGCCCCAGCATTTT	CASSLLGQGQPQHF
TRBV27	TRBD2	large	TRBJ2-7	TGTGCCAGCAGTCCCAACCAGGGAGGGATTTTCTACGAGCAGTACTTC	CASSPNQGGIFYEQYF
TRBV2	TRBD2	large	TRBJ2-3	TGTGCCAGCAGTGAAGGAGTAGCGGGGACGGCAGATACGCAGTATTTT	CASSEGVAGTADTQYF
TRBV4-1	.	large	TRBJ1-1	TGCGCCAGCAGCCAAATAGGGGAAGGGATGAACACTGAAGCTTTCTTT	CASSQIGEGMNTEAFF
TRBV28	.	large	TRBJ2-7	TGTGCCAGCAGTCCCCGGACTGCACCTTACGAGCAGTACTTC	CASSPRTAPYEQYF
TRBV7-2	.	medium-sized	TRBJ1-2	TGTGCCAGCAGCATATCCGGGACTAACTATGGCTACACCTTC	CASSISGTNYGYTF
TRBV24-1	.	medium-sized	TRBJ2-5	TGTGCCACCAGTGATGGTAGGACAGAGACCCAGTACTTC	CATSDGRTETQYF
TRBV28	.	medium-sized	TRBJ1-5	TGTGCCAGCACGGAGTATAGCAATCAGCCCCAGCATTTT	CASTEYSNQPQHF
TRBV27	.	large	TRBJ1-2	TGTGCCAGCAGTTTATCGGGGCAGCAAGCTAACTATGGCTACACCTTC	CASSLSGQQANYGYTF
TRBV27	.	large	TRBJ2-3	TGTGCCAGCCAACTAGAAGGGCAAGATACGCAGTATTTT	CASQLEGQDTQYF
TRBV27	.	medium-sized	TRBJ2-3	TGTGCCAGCAGTTGGGGGCTACTTGCCGATACGCAGTATTTT	CASSWGLLADTQYF
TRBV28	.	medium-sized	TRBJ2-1	TGTGCCAGCAGTTTAATCCCTCTAGAAACTCCCTACAATGAGCAGTTCTTC	CASSLIPLETPYNEQFF
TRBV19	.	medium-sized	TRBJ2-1	TGTGCCAGTAGTATAGGGAATGAGCAGTTCTTC	CASSIGNEQFF
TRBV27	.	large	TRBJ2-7	TGTGCCAGCAGTGTTTCGGGGATCGAGCAGTACTTC	CASSVSGIEQYF
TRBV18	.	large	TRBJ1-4	TGTGCCAGCTCAGGGCGTGCAACTAATGAAAAACTGTTTTTT	CASSGRATNEKLFF